This TCR beta chain originates from a study of T cells after yellow fever vaccination. Overall study: Any fraction with a low cell number was prepared using SMART-Seq v4 Ultra Low Input.

The CDR3 spans 15 residues. Germline CDR1 reads GTSNPN; CDR2 reads SVGIG (reference sequence). The trim removed 2 bases at V and 4 bases at J, leaving 6 bases unmatched. This clonotype was seen a few times. Its matching antigen is unknown. Whole-study results and caveats: Subsequent booster samples again held most clones from primary vaccination (approximately 95% CD4, over 80% CD8). Peak timing came faster in the weaker secondary response, day 5 versus 15.

In making TCR cDNA, 5'RACE template switching added a universal primer site and UMIs to it. MiXCR, run by TCRdb on the 5' RACE reads, gives a single entry per CDR3 protein. This sample yields 400,000 or so distinct CDR3 sequences, of which 6.2% are seen a single time; around 16% belongs to the top ten. The source material was PBMCs, sampled 5 days after the yellow fever booster vaccination. V and J are TRBV30 and TRBJ2-2, with 8 nucleotides matching TRBD1. This TCR came from a man aged 25 to 45 who received the YFV17D yellow fever vaccine. CDR3 protein: CAWSRTGPGTGELFF. For the CDR3, the DNA is TGTGCCTGGAGTCGGACAGGGCCGGGCACCGGGGAGCTGTTTTTT.